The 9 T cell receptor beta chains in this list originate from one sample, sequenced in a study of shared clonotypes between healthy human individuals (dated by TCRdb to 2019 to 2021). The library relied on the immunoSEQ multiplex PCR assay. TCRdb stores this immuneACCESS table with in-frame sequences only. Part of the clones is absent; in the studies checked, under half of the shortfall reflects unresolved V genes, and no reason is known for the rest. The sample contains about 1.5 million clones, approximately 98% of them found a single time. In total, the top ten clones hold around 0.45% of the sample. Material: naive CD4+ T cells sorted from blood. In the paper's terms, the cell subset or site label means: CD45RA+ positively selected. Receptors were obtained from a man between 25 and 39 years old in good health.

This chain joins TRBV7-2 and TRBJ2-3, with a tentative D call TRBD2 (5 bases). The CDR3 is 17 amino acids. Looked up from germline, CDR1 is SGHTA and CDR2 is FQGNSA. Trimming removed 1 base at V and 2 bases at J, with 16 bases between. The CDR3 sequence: CASSLVSSSRHTDTQYF. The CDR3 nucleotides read TGTGCCAGCAGCTTAGTTTCGTCTAGCCGGCACACAGATACGCAGTATTTT. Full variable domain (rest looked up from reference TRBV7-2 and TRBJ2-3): GAGVSQSPSNKVTEKGKDVELRCDPISGHTALYWYRQSLGQGLEFLIYFQGNSAPDKSGLPSDRFSAERTGGSVSTLTIQRTQQEDSAVYLCASSLVSSSRHTDTQYFGPGTRLTVL.

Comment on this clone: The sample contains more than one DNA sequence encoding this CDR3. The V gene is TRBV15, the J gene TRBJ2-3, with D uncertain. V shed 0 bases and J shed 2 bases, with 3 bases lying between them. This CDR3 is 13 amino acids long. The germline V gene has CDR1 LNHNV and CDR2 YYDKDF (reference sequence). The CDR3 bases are TGTGCCACCAGCAGAGATGTCACAGATACGCAGTATTTT. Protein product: CATSRDVTDTQYF.

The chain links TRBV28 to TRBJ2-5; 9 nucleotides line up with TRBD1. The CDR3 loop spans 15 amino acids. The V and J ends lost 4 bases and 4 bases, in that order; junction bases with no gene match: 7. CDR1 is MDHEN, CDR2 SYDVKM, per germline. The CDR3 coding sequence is TGTGCCAGCAGTTCACCGACAGGGGGGAGAGAGACCCAGTACTTC. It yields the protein CASSSPTGGRETQYF. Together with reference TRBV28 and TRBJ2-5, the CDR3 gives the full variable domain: DVKVTQSSRYLVKRTGEKVFLECVQDMDHENMFWYRQDPGLGLRLIYFSYDVKMKEKGDIPEGYSVSREKKERFSLILESASTNQTSMYLCASSSPTGGRETQYFGPGTRLLVL.

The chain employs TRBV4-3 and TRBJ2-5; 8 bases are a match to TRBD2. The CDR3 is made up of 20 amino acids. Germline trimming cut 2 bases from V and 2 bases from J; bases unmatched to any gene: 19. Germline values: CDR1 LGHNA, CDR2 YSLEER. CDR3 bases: TGCGCCAGCAGCCAAAATCTCCCGGGAGGATTAGCGGGATTACAAGAGACCCAGTACTTC. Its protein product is CASSQNLPGGLAGLQETQYF.

CDR3 nucleotide sequence: TGTGCCAGCAACCGGAGGGGCCTACTTGACACTGAAGCTTTCTTT. Encoded protein: CASNRRGLLDTEAFF. The V and J genes are TRBV27 and TRBJ1-1; D might be TRBD1 (5 bases). The CDR3 extends over 15 amino acids. Trimming took off 7 bases at V and 3 bases at J, with 18 bases between the two ends. Germline CDR1 and CDR2: MNHEY and SMNVEV (reference sequence).

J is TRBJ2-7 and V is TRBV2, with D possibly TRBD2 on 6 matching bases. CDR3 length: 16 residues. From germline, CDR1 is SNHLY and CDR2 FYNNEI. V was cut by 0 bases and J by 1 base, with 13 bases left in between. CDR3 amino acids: CASSEAPGARSYEQYF. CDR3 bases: TGTGCCAGCAGTGAAGCCCCGGGAGCTCGATCCTACGAGCAGTACTTC.

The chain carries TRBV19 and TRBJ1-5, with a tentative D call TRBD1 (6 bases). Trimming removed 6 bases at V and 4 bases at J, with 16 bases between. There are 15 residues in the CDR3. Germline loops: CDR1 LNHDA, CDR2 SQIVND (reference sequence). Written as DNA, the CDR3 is TGTGCCAGTAGAACAACAGGGACTCAAAATCAGCCCCAGCATTTT. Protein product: CASRTTGTQNQPQHF.

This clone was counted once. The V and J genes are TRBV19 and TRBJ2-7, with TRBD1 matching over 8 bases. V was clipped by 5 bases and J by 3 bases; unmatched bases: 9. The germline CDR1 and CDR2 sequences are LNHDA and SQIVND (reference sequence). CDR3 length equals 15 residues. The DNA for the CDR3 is TGTGCCAGTAGTCGTGCGGCACAGGGGGACTACGAGCAGTACTTC. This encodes CASSRAAQGDYEQYF.

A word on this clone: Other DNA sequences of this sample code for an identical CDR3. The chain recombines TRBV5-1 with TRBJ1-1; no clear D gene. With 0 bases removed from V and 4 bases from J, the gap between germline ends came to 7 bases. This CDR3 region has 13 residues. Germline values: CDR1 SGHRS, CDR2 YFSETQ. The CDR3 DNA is TGCGCCAGCAGCTTGGCCCCAAGCACTGAAGCTTTCTTT. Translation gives CASSLAPSTEAFF. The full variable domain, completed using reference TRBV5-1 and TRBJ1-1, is KAGVTQTPRYLIKTRGQQVTLSCSPISGHRSVSWYQQTPGQGLQFLFEYFSETQRNKGNFPGRFSGRQFSNSRSEMNVSTLELGDSALYLCASSLAPSTEAFFGQGTRLTVV.